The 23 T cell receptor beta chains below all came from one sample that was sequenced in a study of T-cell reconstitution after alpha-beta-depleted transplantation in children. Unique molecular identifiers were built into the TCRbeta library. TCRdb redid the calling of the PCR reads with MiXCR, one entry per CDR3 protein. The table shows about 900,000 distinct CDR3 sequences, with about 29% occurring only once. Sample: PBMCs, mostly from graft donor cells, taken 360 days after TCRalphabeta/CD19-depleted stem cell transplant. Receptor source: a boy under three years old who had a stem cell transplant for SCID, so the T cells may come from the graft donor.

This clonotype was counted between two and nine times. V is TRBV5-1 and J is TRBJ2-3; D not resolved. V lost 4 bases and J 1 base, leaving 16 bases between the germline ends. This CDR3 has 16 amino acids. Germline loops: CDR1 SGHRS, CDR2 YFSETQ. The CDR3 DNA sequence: TGCGCCAGCAGCCTATACGGGCAGGTTGGCACAGATACGCAGTATTTT. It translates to CASSLYGQVGTDTQYF. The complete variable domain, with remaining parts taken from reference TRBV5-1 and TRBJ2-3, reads KAGVTQTPRYLIKTRGQQVTLSCSPISGHRSVSWYQQTPGQGLQFLFEYFSETQRNKGNFPGRFSGRQFSNSRSEMNVSTLELGDSALYLCASSLYGQVGTDTQYFGPGTRLTVL.

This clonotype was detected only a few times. The CDR3: CASSGGVGLLYNEQFF. The CDR3 DNA is TGTGCCAGCAGCGGGGGTGTAGGCCTTCTCTACAATGAGCAGTTCTTC. This chain connects TRBV9 to TRBJ2-1; no clear D gene. Trimming pared 3 bases from V and 3 bases from J, leaving 16 bases between. Germline lookup yields CDR1 SGDLS and CDR2 YYNGEE. The CDR3 totals 16 residues.

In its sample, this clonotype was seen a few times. This CDR3 reads CASSLAGDGGTEAFF. CDR3 sequence (DNA): TGCGCCAGCAGCTTGGCAGGCGACGGGGGCACTGAAGCTTTCTTT. The V gene is TRBV5-1, the J gene TRBJ1-1, with D possibly being TRBD1 (5 bases). Germline loops: CDR1 SGHRS, CDR2 YFSETQ. The ends were cut back, 0 bases at V and 4 bases at J, with 13 bases in the middle. The CDR3 consists of 15 residues.

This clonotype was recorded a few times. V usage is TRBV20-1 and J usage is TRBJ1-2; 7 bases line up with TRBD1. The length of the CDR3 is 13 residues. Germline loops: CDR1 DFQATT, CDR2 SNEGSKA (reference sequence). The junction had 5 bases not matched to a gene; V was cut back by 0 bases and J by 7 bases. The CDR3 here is CSAREAGGSGYTF. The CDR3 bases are TGCAGTGCTAGAGAGGCAGGGGGAAGTGGCTACACCTTC.

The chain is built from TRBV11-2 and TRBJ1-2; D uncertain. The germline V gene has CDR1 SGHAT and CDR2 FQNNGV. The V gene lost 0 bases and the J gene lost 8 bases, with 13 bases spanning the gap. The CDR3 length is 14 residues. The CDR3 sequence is CASSLERYPSGYTF. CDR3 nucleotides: TGTGCCAGCAGCTTAGAGAGGTATCCGAGCGGCTACACCTTC.

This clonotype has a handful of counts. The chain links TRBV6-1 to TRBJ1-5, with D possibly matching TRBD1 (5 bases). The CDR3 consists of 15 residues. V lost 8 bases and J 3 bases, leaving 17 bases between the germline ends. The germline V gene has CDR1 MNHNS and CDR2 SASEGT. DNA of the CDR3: TGTGCCAGCCAAGCGGTCGACAGACTCAATCAGCCCCAGCATTTT. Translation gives CASQAVDRLNQPQHF.

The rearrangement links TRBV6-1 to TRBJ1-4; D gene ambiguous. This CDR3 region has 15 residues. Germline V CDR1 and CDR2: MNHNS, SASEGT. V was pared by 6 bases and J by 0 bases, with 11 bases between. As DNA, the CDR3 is TGTGCCAGCAGCATCGACGGGGCAACTAATGAAAAACTGTTTTTT. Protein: CASSIDGATNEKLFF.

The DNA for the CDR3 is TGTGCCAGCAGCTCACTAGCGCTGGCAGATACGCAGTATTTT. Amino acid sequence: CASSSLALADTQYF. The gene calls are TRBV7-2 and TRBJ2-3, with TRBD2 matching over 7 bases. There are 14 residues in the CDR3. Per germline, CDR1 SGHTA and CDR2 FQGNSA. V lost 4 bases to trimming and J lost 4 bases; unmatched junction nucleotides: 5. The complete variable domain, with remaining parts taken from reference TRBV7-2 and TRBJ2-3, reads GAGVSQSPSNKVTEKGKDVELRCDPISGHTALYWYRQSLGQGLEFLIYFQGNSAPDKSGLPSDRFSAERTGGSVSTLTIQRTQQEDSAVYLCASSSLALADTQYFGPGTRLTVL.

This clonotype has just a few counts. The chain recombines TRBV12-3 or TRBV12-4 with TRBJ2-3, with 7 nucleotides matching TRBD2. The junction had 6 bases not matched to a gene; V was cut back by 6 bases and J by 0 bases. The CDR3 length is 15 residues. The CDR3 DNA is TGTGCCAGCAGCCCCATGGGGGGGAGCACAGATACGCAGTATTTT. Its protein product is CASSPMGGSTDTQYF.

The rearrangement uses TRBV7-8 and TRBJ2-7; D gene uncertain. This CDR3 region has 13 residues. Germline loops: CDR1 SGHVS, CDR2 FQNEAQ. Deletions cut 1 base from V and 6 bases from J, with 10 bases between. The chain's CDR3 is CASSLGASIEQYF. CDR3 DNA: TGTGCCAGCAGCTTAGGGGCTAGTATCGAGCAGTACTTC.

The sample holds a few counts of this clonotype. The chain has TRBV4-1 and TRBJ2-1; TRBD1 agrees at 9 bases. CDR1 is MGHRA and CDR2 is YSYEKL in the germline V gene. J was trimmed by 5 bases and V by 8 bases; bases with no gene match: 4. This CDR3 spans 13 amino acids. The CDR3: CASGQGWDNEQFF. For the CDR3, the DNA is TGCGCCAGCGGACAGGGGTGGGACAATGAGCAGTTCTTC.

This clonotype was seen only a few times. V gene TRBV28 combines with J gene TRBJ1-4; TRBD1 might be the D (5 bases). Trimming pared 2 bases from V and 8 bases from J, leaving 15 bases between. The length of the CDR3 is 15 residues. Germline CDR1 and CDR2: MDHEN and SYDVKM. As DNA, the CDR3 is TGTGCCAGCAGTTTAAATCAGGGCTATGGCGAAAAACTGTTTTTT. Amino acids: CASSLNQGYGEKLFF. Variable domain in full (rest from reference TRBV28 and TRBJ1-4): DVKVTQSSRYLVKRTGEKVFLECVQDMDHENMFWYRQDPGLGLRLIYFSYDVKMKEKGDIPEGYSVSREKKERFSLILESASTNQTSMYLCASSLNQGYGEKLFFGSGTQLSVL.

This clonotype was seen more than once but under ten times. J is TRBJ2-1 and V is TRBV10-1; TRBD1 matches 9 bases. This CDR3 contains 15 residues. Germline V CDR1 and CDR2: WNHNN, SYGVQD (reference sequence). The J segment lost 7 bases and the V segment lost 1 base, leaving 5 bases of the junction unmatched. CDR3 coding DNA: TGCGCCAGCAGTGAGTTTGGGACAGGGAGTAATGAGCAGTTCTTC. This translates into CASSEFGTGSNEQFF.

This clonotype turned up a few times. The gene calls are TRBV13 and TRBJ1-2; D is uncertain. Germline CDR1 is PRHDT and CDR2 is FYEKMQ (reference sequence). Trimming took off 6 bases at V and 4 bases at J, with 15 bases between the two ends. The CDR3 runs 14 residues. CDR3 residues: CASRWSENFYGYTF. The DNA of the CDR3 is TGTGCCAGCAGGTGGTCGGAGAACTTCTATGGCTACACCTTC.

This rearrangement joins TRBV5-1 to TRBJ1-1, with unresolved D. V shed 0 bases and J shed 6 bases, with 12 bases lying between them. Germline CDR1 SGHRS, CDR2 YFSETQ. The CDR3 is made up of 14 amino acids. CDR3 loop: CASSLAPDSSEAFF. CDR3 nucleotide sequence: TGCGCCAGCAGCTTGGCCCCGGATAGCTCTGAAGCTTTCTTT.

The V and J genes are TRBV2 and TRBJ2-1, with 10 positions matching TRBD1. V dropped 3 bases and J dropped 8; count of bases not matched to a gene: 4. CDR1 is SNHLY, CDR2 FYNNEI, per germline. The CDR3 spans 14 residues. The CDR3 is CASSDQTGGHEQFF. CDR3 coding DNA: TGTGCCAGCAGTGACCAGACAGGGGGCCATGAGCAGTTCTTC.

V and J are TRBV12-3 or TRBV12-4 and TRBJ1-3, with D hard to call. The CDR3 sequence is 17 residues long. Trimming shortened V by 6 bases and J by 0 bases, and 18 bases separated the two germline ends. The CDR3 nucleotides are TGTGCCAGCAGCCCTATTGGGAGGCCCTCCTCTGGAAACACCATATATTTT. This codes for CASSPIGRPSSGNTIYF.

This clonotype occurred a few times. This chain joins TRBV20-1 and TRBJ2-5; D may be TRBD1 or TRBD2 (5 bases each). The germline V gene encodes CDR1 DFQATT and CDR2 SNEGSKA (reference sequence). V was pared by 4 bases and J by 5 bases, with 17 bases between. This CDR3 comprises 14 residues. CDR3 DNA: TGCAGTGCTACCCCCGGGACCAACAAGGAGACCCAGTACTTC. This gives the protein CSATPGTNKETQYF.

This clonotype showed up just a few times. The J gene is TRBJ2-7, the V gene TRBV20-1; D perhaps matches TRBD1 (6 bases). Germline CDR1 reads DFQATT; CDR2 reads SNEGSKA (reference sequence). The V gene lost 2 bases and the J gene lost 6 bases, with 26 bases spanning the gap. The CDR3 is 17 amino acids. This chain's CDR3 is CSARPYRGHPASVEQYF. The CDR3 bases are TGCAGTGCTAGACCCTACCGGGGACACCCCGCGTCAGTCGAGCAGTACTTC.

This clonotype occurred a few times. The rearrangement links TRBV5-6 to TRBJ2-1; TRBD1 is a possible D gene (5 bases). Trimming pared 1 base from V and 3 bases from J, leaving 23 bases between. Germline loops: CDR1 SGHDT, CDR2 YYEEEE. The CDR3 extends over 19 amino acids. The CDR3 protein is CASSLYTPAPGLLYNEQFF. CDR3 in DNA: TGTGCCAGCAGCTTGTATACCCCTGCCCCAGGGCTCCTCTACAATGAGCAGTTCTTC. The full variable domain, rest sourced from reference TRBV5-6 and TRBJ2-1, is DAGVTQSPTHLIKTRGQQVTLRCSPKSGHDTVSWYQQALGQGPQFIFQYYEEEERQRGNFPDRFSGHQFPNYSSELNVNALLLGDSALYLCASSLYTPAPGLLYNEQFFGPGTRLTVL.

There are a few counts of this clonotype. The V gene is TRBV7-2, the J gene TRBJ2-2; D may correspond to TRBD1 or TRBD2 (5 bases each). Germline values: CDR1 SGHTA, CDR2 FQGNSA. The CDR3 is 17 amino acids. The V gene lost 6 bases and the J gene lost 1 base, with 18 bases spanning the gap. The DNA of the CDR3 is TGTGCCAGCAGTCCAAGAGGGACGGGTAGGAACACCGGGGAGCTGTTTTTT. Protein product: CASSPRGTGRNTGELFF.

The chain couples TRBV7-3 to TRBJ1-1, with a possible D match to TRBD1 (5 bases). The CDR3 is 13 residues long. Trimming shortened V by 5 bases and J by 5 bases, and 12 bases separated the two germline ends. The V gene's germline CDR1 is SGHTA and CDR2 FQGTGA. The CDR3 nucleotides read TGTGCCAGCAGCACCTCCCGGGGGACTGAAGCTTTCTTT. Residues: CASSTSRGTEAFF.

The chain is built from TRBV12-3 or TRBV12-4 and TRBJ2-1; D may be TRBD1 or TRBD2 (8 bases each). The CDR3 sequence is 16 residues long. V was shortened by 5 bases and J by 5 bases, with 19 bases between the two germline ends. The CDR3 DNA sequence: TGTGCCAGCAGTCCCAGGGGGCGGGGGGCACACAATGAGCAGTTCTTC. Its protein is CASSPRGRGAHNEQFF.